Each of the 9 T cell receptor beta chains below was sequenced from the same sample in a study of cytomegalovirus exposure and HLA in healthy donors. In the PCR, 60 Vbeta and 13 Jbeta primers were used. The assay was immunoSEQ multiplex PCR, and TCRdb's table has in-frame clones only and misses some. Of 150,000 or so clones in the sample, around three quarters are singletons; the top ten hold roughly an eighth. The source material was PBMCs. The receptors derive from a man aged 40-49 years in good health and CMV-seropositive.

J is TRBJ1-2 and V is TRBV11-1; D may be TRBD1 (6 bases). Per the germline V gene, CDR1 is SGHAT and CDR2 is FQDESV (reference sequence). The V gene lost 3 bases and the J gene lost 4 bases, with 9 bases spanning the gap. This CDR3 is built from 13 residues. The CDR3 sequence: CASSLEDSYGYTF. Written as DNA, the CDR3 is TGTGCCAGCAGCTTGGAGGACAGCTATGGCTACACCTTC.

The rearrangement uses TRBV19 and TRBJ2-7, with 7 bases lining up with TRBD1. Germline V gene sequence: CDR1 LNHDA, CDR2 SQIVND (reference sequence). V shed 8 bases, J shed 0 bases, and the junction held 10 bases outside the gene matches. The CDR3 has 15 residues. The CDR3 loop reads CASSGRGFLSYEQYF. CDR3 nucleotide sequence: TGTGCCAGTTCTGGCAGGGGGTTCCTCTCCTACGAGCAGTACTTC.

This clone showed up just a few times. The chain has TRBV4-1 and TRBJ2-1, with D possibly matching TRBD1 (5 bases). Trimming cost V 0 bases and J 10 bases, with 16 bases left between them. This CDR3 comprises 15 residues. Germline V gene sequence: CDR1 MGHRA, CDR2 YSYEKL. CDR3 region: CASSQENGRAPEQFF. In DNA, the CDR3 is TGCGCCAGCAGCCAAGAGAATGGCAGGGCCCCCGAGCAGTTCTTC.

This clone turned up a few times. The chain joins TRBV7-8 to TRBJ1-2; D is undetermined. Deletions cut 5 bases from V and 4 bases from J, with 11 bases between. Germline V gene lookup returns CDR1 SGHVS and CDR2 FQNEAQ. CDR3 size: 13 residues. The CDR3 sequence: CASSPGLLYGYTF. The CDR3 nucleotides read TGTGCCAGCAGCCCCGGACTCCTCTATGGCTACACCTTC.

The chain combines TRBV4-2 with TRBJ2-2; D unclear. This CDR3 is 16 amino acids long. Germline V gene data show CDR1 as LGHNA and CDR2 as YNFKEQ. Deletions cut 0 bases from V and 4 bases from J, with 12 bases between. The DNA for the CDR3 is TGTGCCAGCAGCCAAGATCCTAGGTTCGGCACCGGGGAGCTGTTTTTT. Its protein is CASSQDPRFGTGELFF.

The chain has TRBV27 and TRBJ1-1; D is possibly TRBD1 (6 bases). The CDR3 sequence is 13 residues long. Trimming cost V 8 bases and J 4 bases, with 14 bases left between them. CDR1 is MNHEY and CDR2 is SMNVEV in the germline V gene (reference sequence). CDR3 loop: CASRTGPGTEAFF. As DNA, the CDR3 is TGTGCCAGCCGAACAGGGCCCGGCACTGAAGCTTTCTTT.

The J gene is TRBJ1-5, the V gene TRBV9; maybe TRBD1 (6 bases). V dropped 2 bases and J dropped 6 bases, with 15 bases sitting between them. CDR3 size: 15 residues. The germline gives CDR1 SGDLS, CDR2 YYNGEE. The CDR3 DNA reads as TGTGCCAGCAGCGTCCAGGGGATCTTGGGTCAGCCCCAGCATTTT. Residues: CASSVQGILGQPQHF.

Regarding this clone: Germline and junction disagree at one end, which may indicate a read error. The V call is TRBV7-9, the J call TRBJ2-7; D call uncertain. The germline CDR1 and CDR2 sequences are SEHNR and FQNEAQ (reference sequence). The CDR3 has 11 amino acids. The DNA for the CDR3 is TGTTCCAGTACCAGCTCCTACGAGCAGTACTTC. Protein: CSSTSSYEQYF. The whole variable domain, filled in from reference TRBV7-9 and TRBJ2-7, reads DTGVSQNPRHKITKRGQNVTFRCDPISEHNRLYWYRQTLGQGPEFLTYFQNEAQLEKSRLLSDRFSAERPKGSFSTLEIQRTEQGDSAMYLCSSTSSYEQYFGPGTRLTVT.

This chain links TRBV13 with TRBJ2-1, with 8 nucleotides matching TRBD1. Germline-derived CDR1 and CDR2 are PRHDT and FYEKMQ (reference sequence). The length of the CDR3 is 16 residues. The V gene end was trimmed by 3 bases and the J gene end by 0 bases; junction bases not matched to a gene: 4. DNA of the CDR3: TGTGCCAGCAGCTTCAGGCAGGGGGCCTCCTACAATGAGCAGTTCTTC. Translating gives CASSFRQGASYNEQFF.